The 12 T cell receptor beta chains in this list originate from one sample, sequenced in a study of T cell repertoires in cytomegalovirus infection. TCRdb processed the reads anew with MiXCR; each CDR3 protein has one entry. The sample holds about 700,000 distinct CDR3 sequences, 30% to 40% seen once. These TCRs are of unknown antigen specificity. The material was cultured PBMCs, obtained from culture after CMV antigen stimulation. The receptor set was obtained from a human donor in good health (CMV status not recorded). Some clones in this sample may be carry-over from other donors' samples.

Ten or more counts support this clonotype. The CDR3 loop is CASSSTGAYNEQFF. CDR3 DNA: TGTGCCAGCAGCTCGACAGGGGCCTACAATGAGCAGTTCTTC. The gene calls are TRBV7-2 and TRBJ2-1, with TRBD1 matching over 8 bases. The ends lost 4 bases at V and 2 bases at J; junction bases unmatched: 1. Germline V gene lookup returns CDR1 SGHTA and CDR2 FQGNSA. The CDR3 has 14 residues.

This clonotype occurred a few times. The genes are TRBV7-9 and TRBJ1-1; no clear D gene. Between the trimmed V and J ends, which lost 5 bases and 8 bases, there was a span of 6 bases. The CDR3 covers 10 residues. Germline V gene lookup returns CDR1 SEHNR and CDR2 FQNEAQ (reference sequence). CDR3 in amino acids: CASSAGEAFF. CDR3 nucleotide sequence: TGTGCCAGCAGCGCCGGCGAAGCTTTCTTT.

The CDR3, as DNA: TGCGCCAGCAGCTCTCAGACAGCTAACACCGGGGAGCTGTTTTTT. This translates into CASSSQTANTGELFF. The rearrangement joins TRBV5-1 to TRBJ2-2, with D possibly being TRBD1 (5 bases). Trimming cost V 3 bases and J 2 bases, with 11 bases left between them. This CDR3 has 15 residues. The V gene's germline CDR1 is SGHRS and CDR2 YFSETQ.

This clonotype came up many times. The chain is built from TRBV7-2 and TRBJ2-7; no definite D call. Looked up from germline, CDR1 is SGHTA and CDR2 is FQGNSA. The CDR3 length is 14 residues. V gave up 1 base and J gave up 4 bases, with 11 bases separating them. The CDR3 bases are TGTGCCAGCAGCTTAGACCGTTACTCATACGAGCAGTACTTC. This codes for CASSLDRYSYEQYF.

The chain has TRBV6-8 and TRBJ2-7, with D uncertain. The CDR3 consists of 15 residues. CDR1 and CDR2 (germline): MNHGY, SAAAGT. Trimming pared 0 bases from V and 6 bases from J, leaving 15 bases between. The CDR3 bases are TGTGCCAGCAGTTACTCGACCGGCAACGCCGGCGAGCAGTACTTC. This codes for CASSYSTGNAGEQYF.

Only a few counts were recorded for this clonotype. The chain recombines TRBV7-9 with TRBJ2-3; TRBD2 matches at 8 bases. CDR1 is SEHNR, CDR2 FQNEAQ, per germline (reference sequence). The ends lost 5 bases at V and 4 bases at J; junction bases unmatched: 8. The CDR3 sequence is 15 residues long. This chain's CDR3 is CASSREGGLADTQYF. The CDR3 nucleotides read TGTGCCAGCAGCCGGGAGGGGGGGCTGGCAGATACGCAGTATTTT.

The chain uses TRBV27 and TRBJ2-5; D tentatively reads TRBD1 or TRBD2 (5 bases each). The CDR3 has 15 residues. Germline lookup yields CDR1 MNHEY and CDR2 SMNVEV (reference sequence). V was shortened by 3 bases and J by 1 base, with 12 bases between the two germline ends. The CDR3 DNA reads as TGTGCCAGCAGTTTGGGAGAGGGACCCCAAGAGACCCAGTACTTC. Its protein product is CASSLGEGPQETQYF.

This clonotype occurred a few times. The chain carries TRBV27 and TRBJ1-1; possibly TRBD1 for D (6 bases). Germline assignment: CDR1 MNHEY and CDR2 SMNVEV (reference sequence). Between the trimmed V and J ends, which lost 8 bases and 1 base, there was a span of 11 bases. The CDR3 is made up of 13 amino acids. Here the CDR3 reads CASLDRRNTEAFF. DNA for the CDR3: TGTGCCAGCTTAGACAGGAGGAACACTGAAGCTTTCTTT.

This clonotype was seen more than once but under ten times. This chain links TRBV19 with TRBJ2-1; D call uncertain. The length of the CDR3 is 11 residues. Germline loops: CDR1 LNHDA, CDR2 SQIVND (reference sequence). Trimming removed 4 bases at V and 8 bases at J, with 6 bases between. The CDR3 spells CASSKVDEQFF. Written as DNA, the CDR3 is TGTGCCAGTAGTAAAGTAGATGAGCAGTTCTTC.

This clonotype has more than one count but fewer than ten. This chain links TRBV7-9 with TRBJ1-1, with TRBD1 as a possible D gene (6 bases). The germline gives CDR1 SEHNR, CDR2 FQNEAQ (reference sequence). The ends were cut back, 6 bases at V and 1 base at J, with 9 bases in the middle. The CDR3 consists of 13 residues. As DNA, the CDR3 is TGTGCCAGCAGAGCCAGGGGGAACACTGAAGCTTTCTTT. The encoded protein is CASRARGNTEAFF.

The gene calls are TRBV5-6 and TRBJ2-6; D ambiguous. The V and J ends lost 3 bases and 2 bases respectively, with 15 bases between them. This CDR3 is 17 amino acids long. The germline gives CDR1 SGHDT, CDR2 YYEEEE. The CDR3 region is CASSSYAYSTGANVLTF. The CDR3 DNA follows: TGTGCCAGCAGCTCGTACGCCTACAGCACTGGGGCCAACGTCCTGACTTTC.

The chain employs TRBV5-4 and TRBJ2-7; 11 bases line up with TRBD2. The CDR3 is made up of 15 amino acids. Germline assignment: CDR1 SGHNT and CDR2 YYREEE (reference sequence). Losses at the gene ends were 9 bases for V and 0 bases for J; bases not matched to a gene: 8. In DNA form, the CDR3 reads TGTGCCACCTCAGTACTAGCGGGGGTCTCCTACGAGCAGTACTTC. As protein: CATSVLAGVSYEQYF. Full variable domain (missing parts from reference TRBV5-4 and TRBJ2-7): ETGVTQSPTHLIKTRGQQVTLRCSSQSGHNTVSWYQQALGQGPQFIFQYYREEENGRGNFPPRFSGLQFPNYSSELNVNALELDDSALYLCATSVLAGVSYEQYFGPGTRLTVT.